What follows are 13 T cell receptor beta chains derived from one specimen sequenced in a study of human T cells and chemical hapten exposure. This sample's time point: patch test 2, 6 weeks after DPC sensitization. Described treatment: therapeutic diphenylcyclopropenone sensitization with weekly scalp DPC. TCRdb processed the RACE reads anew with MiXCR; each CDR3 protein has one entry. In the table there are roughly 40,000 distinct CDR3 sequences, around 10% of which are singletons. The specimen was whole blood, collected in connection with sensitization to the hapten diphenylcyclopropenone (DPC). Every receptor here comes from a woman aged 40 to 50 with alopecia areata. Some clones in this sample may be carry-over from other donors' samples.

This clonotype was observed a few times. The chain couples TRBV2 to TRBJ2-2; no firm D call. Trimming shortened V by 2 bases and J by 0 bases, and 10 bases separated the two germline ends. Germline CDR1 reads SNHLY; CDR2 reads FYNNEI. The CDR3 extends over 16 amino acids. The CDR3 bases are TGTGCCAGCAGTGAATTCAGATTCGCGAACACCGGGGAGCTGTTTTTT. The encoded protein is CASSEFRFANTGELFF.

This clonotype has a handful of counts. The chain has TRBV2 and TRBJ2-6; maybe TRBD1 (5 bases). Germline V gives CDR1 SNHLY, CDR2 FYNNEI. V lost 7 bases and J 0 bases, leaving 16 bases between the germline ends. The CDR3 is made up of 17 amino acids. The CDR3 bases are TGTGCCAGCATTAGGGCTACAGGCTTCTCTGGGGCCAACGTCCTGACTTTC. Amino acid sequence: CASIRATGFSGANVLTF.

The chain joins TRBV28 to TRBJ2-3, with D unclear. Trimming took off 2 bases at V and 8 bases at J, with 8 bases between the two ends. The CDR3 is 12 residues long. Germline V lookup: CDR1 MDHEN, CDR2 SYDVKM. The CDR3 DNA reads TGTGCCAGCAGTTTAGTAGGCTCTACGCAGTATTTT. Translating gives CASSLVGSTQYF. The full variable domain, with the rest looked up from reference TRBV28 and TRBJ2-3, is DVKVTQSSRYLVKRTGEKVFLECVQDMDHENMFWYRQDPGLGLRLIYFSYDVKMKEKGDIPEGYSVSREKKERFSLILESASTNQTSMYLCASSLVGSTQYFGPGTRLTVL.

V usage is TRBV29-1 and J usage is TRBJ2-5; 7 bases fit TRBD1. CDR1 and CDR2 (germline): SQVTM, ANQGSEA. V lost 3 bases to trimming and J lost 4 bases; unmatched junction nucleotides: 8. The CDR3 is made up of 14 amino acids. This CDR3 is CSVDGSRGRETQYF. In nucleotides, the CDR3 is TGCAGCGTTGATGGGTCCAGGGGGAGAGAGACCCAGTACTTC.

This clonotype was seen many times. The gene calls are TRBV30 and TRBJ2-5; D tentatively fits TRBD1 or TRBD2 (6 bases each). CDR3 length equals 14 residues. In germline, CDR1 is GTSNPN, CDR2 SVGIG (reference sequence). The germline V and J ends were trimmed by 3 bases and 4 bases, with 15 bases remaining between them. The CDR3 region is CAWRGDRGRETQYF. The CDR3 nucleotides are TGTGCCTGGAGGGGTGACCGGGGGCGAGAGACCCAGTACTTC. Using reference TRBV30 and TRBJ2-5 for the parts outside the CDR3, the full variable domain is SQTIHQWPATLVQPVGSPLSLECTVEGTSNPNLYWYRQAAGRGLQLLFYSVGIGQISSEVPQNLSASRPQDRQFILSSKKLLLSDSGFYLCAWRGDRGRETQYFGPGTRLLVL.

This clonotype appeared many times. CDR3 loop: CASSLTLGGRETQYF. CDR3 in DNA: TGTGCCAGCAGCTTAACGTTAGGGGGGCGAGAGACCCAGTACTTC. This rearrangement joins TRBV7-3 to TRBJ2-5; D may correspond to TRBD1 or TRBD2 (6 bases each). Trimming removed 0 bases from V and 4 bases from J, with 12 bases in between. Germline assignment: CDR1 SGHTA and CDR2 FQGTGA. The CDR3 sequence is 15 residues long.

This clonotype was counted ten times or more. This chain joins TRBV5-1 and TRBJ2-7; D not resolved. The germline V and J ends were trimmed by 5 bases and 3 bases, with 6 bases remaining between them. The germline CDR1 and CDR2 sequences are SGHRS and YFSETQ. The CDR3 extends over 11 amino acids. In DNA form, the CDR3 reads TGCGCCAGCAGGTTGAACTACGAGCAGTACTTC. It specifies CASRLNYEQYF. The full variable domain, in which reference TRBV5-1 and TRBJ2-7 provide the parts outside the CDR3, is KAGVTQTPRYLIKTRGQQVTLSCSPISGHRSVSWYQQTPGQGLQFLFEYFSETQRNKGNFPGRFSGRQFSNSRSEMNVSTLELGDSALYLCASRLNYEQYFGPGTRLTVT.

This clonotype was seen repeatedly, ten times or more. This chain connects TRBV6-5 to TRBJ2-3, with D possibly being TRBD2 (7 bases). CDR1 and CDR2 (germline): MNHEY, SVGAGI. This CDR3 comprises 17 residues. V was shortened by 5 bases and J by 2 bases, with 20 bases between the two germline ends. In DNA, the CDR3 is TGTGCCAGCAGTCTCGCCCCGGGGGGCCAGAACACAGATACGCAGTATTTT. Translated: CASSLAPGGQNTDTQYF.

This clonotype appeared many times. The chain is built from TRBV11-2 and TRBJ1-3; D possibly corresponds to TRBD1 (6 bases). The V gene lost 3 bases and the J gene lost 9 bases, with 15 bases spanning the gap. CDR3 length: 14 residues. Germline V lookup: CDR1 SGHAT, CDR2 FQNNGV. CDR3 in DNA: TGTGCCAGCAGCTTCGGGACACGGGGTGCCACCATATATTTT. It is translated as CASSFGTRGATIYF.

This clonotype was recorded at least ten times. V gene TRBV7-3 combines with J gene TRBJ2-5; D may be TRBD1 (5 bases). Germline CDR1 and CDR2: SGHTA and FQGTGA. V shed 0 bases and J shed 2 bases, with 10 bases lying between them. The CDR3 extends over 15 amino acids. CDR3 sequence: CASSLTAGKQETQYF. CDR3 DNA sequence: TGTGCCAGCAGCTTAACTGCAGGGAAACAAGAGACCCAGTACTTC.

This clonotype was detected ten times or more. This rearrangement joins TRBV3-1 to TRBJ2-5, with TRBD2 identical over 14 bases. With V trimmed by 4 bases and J by 2 bases, 9 bases remained unmatched. This CDR3 region has 18 residues. Germline CDR1 reads LGHDT; CDR2 reads YNNKEL (reference sequence). CDR3 sequence reads: CASSRSGTSGGAQETQYF. The CDR3 DNA sequence: TGTGCCAGCAGCCGCTCCGGGACTAGCGGGGGAGCACAAGAGACCCAGTACTTC.

The table lists this clonotype with many counts. The chain carries TRBV4-2 and TRBJ2-1; tentative D call: TRBD2 (5 bases). Germline values: CDR1 LGHNA, CDR2 YNFKEQ. There are 13 residues in the CDR3. The V and J ends lost 0 bases and 14 bases respectively, with 14 bases between them. CDR3 sequence: CASSQDRSSREFF. The CDR3 DNA follows: TGTGCCAGCAGCCAAGATCGATCTAGCCGAGAGTTCTTC.

This clonotype was observed at least ten times. The chain's CDR3 is CSARDWGTAQPQHF. The DNA of the CDR3 is TGCAGTGCTAGAGATTGGGGTACGGCTCAGCCCCAGCATTTT. This chain joins TRBV20-1 and TRBJ1-5, with D unclear. Trimming shortened V by 0 bases and J by 6 bases, and 12 bases separated the two germline ends. The germline V gene encodes CDR1 DFQATT and CDR2 SNEGSKA (reference sequence). CDR3 length: 14 amino acids.